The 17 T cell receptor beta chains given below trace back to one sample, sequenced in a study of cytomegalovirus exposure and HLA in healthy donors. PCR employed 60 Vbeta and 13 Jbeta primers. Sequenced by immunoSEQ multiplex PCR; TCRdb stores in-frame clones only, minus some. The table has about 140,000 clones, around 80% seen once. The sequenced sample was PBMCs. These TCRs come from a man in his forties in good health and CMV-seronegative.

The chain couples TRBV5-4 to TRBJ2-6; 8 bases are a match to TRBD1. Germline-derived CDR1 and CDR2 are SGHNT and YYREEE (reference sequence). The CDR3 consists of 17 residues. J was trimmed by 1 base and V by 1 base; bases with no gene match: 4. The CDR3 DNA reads TGTGCCAGCAGCTTGAACAGGGGGGATTCTGGGGCCAACGTCCTGACTTTC. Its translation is CASSLNRGDSGANVLTF.

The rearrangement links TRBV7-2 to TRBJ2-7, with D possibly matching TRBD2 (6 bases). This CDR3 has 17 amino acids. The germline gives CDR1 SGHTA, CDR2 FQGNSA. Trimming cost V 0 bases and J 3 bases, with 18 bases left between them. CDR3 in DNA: TGTGCCAGCAGCTTAGCATCGGCGGGGCTACGCAGCTACGAGCAGTACTTC. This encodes CASSLASAGLRSYEQYF.

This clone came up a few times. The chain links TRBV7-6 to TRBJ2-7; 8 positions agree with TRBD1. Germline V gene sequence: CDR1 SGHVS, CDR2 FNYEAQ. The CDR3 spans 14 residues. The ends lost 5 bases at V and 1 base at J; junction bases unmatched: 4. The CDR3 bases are TGTGCCAGCAGCGACGGACAGGGATCCTACGAGCAGTACTTC. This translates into CASSDGQGSYEQYF.

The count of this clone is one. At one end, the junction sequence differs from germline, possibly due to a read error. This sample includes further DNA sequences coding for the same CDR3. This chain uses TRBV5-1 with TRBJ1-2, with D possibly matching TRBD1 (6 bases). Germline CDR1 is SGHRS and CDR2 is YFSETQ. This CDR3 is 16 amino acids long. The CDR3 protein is CASSLSTGERGYGYTF. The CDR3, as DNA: TGCGCCAGCAGCTTGTCGACAGGAGAAAGGGGTTATGGCTACACTTTC.

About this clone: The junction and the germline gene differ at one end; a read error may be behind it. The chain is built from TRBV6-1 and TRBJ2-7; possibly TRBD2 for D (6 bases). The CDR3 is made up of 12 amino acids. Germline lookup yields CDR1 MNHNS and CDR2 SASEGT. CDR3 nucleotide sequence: TGCGCAATCTCGGGGGACGGGTACGAGCAGTACTTC. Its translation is CAISGDGYEQYF.

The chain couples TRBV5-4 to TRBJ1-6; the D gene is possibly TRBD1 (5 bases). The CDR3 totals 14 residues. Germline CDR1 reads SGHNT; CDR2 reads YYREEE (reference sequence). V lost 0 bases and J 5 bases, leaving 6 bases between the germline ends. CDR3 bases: TGTGCCAGCAGCTTGGCCAGGGATAATTCACCCCTCCACTTT. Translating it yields CASSLARDNSPLHF.

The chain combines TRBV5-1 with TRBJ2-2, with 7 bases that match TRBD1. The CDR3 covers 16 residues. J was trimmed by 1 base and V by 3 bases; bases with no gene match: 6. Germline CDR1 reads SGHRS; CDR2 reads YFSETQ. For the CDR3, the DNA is TGCGCCAGCAGCTCAGGGACAGTCTGGAACACCGGGGAGCTGTTTTTT. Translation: CASSSGTVWNTGELFF.

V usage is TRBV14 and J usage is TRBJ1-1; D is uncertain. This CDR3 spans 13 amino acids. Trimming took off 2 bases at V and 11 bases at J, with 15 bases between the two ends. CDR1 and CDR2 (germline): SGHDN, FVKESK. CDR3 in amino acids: CASSQTQAGRAFF. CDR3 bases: TGTGCCAGCAGCCAAACGCAGGCGGGAAGGGCTTTCTTT. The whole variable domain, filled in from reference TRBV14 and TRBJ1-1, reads EAGVTQFPSHSVIEKGQTVTLRCDPISGHDNLYWYRRVMGKEIKFLLHFVKESKQDESGMPNNRFLAERTGGTYSTLKVQPAELEDSGVYFCASSQTQAGRAFFGQGTRLTVV.

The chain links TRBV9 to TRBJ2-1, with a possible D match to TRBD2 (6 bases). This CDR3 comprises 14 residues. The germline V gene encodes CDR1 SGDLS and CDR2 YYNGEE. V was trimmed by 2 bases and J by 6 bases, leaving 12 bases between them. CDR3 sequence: CASSVQGGSNEQFF. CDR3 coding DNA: TGTGCCAGCAGCGTTCAGGGAGGATCCAATGAGCAGTTCTTC.

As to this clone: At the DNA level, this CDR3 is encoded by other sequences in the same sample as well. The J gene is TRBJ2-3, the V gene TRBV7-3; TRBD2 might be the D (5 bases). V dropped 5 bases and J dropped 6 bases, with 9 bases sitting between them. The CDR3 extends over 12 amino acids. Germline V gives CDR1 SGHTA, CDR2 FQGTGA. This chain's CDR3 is CASSPGTDTQYF. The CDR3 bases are TGTGCCAGCAGCCCGGGAACGGATACGCAGTATTTT.

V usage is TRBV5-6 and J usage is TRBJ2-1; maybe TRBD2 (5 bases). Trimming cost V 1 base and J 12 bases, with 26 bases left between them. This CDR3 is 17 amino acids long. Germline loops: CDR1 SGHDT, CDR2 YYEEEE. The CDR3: CASSLRADGRAHKGQFF. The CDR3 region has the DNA TGTGCCAGCAGCTTGAGGGCGGACGGGCGGGCCCATAAGGGGCAGTTCTTC. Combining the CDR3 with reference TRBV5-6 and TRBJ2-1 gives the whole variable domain DAGVTQSPTHLIKTRGQQVTLRCSPKSGHDTVSWYQQALGQGPQFIFQYYEEEERQRGNFPDRFSGHQFPNYSSELNVNALLLGDSALYLCASSLRADGRAHKGQFFGPGTRLTVL.

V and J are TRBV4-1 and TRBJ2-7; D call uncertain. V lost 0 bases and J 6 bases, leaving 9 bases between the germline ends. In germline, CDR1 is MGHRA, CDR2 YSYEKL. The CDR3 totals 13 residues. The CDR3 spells CASSQEGMIEQYF. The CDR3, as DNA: TGCGCCAGCAGCCAAGAGGGCATGATCGAGCAGTACTTC.

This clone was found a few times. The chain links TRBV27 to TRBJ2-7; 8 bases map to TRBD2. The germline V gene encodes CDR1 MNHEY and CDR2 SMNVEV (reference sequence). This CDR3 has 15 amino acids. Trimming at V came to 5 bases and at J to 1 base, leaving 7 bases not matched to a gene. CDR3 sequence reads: CASSVYSGTSYEQYF. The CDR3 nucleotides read TGTGCCAGCAGTGTCTATAGCGGGACGTCCTACGAGCAGTACTTC.

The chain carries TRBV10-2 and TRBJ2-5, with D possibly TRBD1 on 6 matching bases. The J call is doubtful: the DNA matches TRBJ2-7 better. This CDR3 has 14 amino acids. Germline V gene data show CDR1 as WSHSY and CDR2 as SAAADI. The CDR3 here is CASSSSGDIYEQYF. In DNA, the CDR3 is TGCGCCAGCAGCTCTTCCGGGGACATATACGAGCAGTACTTC.

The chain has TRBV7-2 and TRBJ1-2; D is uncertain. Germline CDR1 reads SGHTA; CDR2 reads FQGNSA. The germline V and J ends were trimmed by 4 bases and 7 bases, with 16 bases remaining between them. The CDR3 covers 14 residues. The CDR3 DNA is TGTGCCAGCAGCTCTATGGGCATCCAAGGTGGCTACACCTTC. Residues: CASSSMGIQGGYTF.

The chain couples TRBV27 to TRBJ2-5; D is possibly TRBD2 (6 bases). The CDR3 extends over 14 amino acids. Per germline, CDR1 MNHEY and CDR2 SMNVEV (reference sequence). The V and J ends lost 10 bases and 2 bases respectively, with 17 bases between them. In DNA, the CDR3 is TGTGCCACCAGGAGGGCTAGCGAACAAGAGACCCAGTACTTC. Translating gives CATRRASEQETQYF.

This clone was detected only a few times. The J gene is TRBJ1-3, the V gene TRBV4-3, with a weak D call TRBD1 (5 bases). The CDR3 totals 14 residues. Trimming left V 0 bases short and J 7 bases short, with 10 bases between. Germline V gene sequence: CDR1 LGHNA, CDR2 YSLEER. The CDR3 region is CASSQEVRGNTIYF. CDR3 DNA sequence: TGCGCCAGCAGCCAAGAGGTCCGGGGGAACACCATATATTTT.